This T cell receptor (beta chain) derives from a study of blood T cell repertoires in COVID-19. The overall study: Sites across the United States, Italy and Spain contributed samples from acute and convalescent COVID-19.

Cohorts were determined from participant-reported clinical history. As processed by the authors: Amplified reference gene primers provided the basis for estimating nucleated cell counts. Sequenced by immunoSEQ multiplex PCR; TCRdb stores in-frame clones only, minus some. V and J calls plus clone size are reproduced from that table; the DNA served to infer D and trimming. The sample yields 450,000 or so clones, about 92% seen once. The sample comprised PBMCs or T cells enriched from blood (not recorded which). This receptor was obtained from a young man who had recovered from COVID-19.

In DNA form, the CDR3 reads TGTGCCAGTAGTTGGGGACAGGGGGCCGCTCAGCCCCAGCATTTT. This sequence encodes CASSWGQGAAQPQHF. The genes are TRBV19 and TRBJ1-5; TRBD1 matches 12 bases. Trimming at V came to 5 bases and at J to 6 bases, leaving 5 bases not matched to a gene. The CDR3 covers 15 residues. Per the germline V gene, CDR1 is LNHDA and CDR2 is SQIVND (reference sequence).